This T cell receptor beta chain stems from a study of blood T cell repertoires in COVID-19. Looking at the study overall: The United States, Italy and Spain supplied acute and convalescent COVID-19 samples. T cells, B-cell-depleted T cells, or PBMCs supplied cDNA or gDNA.

CDR3 length: 15 residues. V was shortened by 2 bases and J by 0 bases, with 9 bases between the two germline ends. The germline gives CDR1 SGHNT, CDR2 YYREEE (reference sequence). Here immunoSEQ multiplex PCR was the method, and the copy in TCRdb shows in-frame clones only, minus some. The sample carries about 240,000 clones, roughly 85% recorded once. This sequence originates from a middle-aged woman who had been exposed to COVID-19. V is TRBV5-4 and J is TRBJ2-1; D ambiguous. Source material: PBMCs or T cells enriched from blood (not recorded which). The CDR3 region is CASSFNSRSYNEQFF. In DNA form, the CDR3 reads TGTGCCAGCAGCTTTAATTCCCGCTCCTACAATGAGCAGTTCTTC.